This TCR beta chain was retrieved from a study of T cell repertoires in cytomegalovirus infection. Comments on this clonotype: No antigen is known for it.

MiXCR, run by TCRdb on the reads, gives a single entry per CDR3 protein. The data show some 350,000 distinct CDR3 sequences, 15% to 20% seen once. This CDR3 is 15 amino acids long. V lost 4 bases and J 2 bases, leaving 12 bases between the germline ends. Germline CDR1 is LGHNA and CDR2 is YSLEER. Study results and caveats: Carriers of CMV and the relevant HLA type were discriminated by public TCR beta frequency.

The V call is TRBV4-3, the J call TRBJ1-3; D is uncertain. The sequence derives from a human donor in good health (CMV status not recorded). Some clones in this sample may be carry-over from other donors' samples. Sequencing was carried out using PBMCs. The CDR3 DNA follows: TGCGCCAGCAGCCGAGACGCAGGTCCTGGAAACACCATATATTTT. It codes for CASSRDAGPGNTIYF.